These 26 T cell receptor beta chains came from one sample sequenced in a study of identical twins. TCRdb called the 5' RACE reads again in MiXCR, with one record for every CDR3 protein. Counted here are 700,000 or so distinct CDR3 sequences, 21% occurring once; the ten biggest clones make up 4% to 5.5%. These data also formed part of another study, on T cells expressing NK-cell markers.

The sample taken for sequencing was PBMCs. All receptors derive from a woman between 18 and 30 years old in good health.

This clonotype has ten or more counts. The chain carries TRBV12-3 or TRBV12-4 and TRBJ2-2, with 9 nucleotides matching TRBD1. The CDR3 consists of 15 residues. Unmatched junction bases numbered 8, after V lost 8 bases and J lost 4 bases. The CDR3 coding sequence is TGTGCCAGCTTCCGCGGGACAGGGCGCACCGGGGAGCTGTTTTTT. The encoded protein is CASFRGTGRTGELFF.

Only one count was recorded for this clonotype. This sequence joins TRBV3-1 and TRBJ2-4; weak D call: TRBD1 (7 bases). V lost 4 bases to trimming and J lost 8 bases, with 15 bases between them. The CDR3 is 14 residues long. CDR1 is LGHDT and CDR2 is YNNKEL in the germline V gene (reference sequence). DNA for the CDR3: TGTGCCAGCAGCCGGAAGTCCAGGGGGGACATTCAGTACTTC. Its translation: CASSRKSRGDIQYF.

The rearrangement joins TRBV2 to TRBJ1-5; no reliable D call. CDR1 is SNHLY and CDR2 is FYNNEI in the germline V gene. V dropped 6 bases and J dropped 1 base, with 10 bases sitting between them. CDR3 length equals 14 residues. The CDR3 nucleotides read TGTGCCAGCAGAGATACAGAGAGCAATCAGCCCCAGCATTTT. Translating it yields CASRDTESNQPQHF.

The chain is built from TRBV11-1 and TRBJ2-1; 7 positions match TRBD2. Losses at the gene ends were 4 bases for V and 0 bases for J; bases not matched to a gene: 12. The CDR3 runs 18 residues. CDR1 and CDR2 from the germline V gene are SGHAT and FQDESV (reference sequence). The chain's CDR3 is CASSWIRFGGDSYNEQFF. The CDR3 DNA is TGTGCCAGCAGCTGGATTCGTTTTGGGGGGGACTCCTACAATGAGCAGTTCTTC.

This clonotype was observed a few times. The chain employs TRBV29-1 and TRBJ2-4; 8 nucleotides align to TRBD1. The CDR3 sequence is 14 residues long. V trimming: 4 bases; J trimming: 5 bases; junction bases outside the gene matches: 7. CDR1 is SQVTM, CDR2 ANQGSEA, per germline. The CDR3 region is CSVVGTGVQNIQYF. Written as DNA, the CDR3 is TGCAGCGTTGTTGGGACAGGAGTCCAAAACATTCAGTACTTC.

The V call is TRBV7-6, the J call TRBJ2-7; D may be TRBD1 or TRBD2 (5 bases each). Germline assignment: CDR1 SGHVS and CDR2 FNYEAQ. The CDR3 contains 14 residues. Trimming cost V 1 base and J 4 bases, with 11 bases left between them. CDR3 loop: CASSLGPGRYEQYF. The DNA for the CDR3 is TGTGCCAGCAGCTTAGGCCCAGGGAGATACGAGCAGTACTTC.

There are many counts of this clonotype. The chain carries TRBV29-1 and TRBJ2-2; D is possibly TRBD1 (6 bases). In germline, CDR1 is SQVTM, CDR2 ANQGSEA. V shed 8 bases and J shed 2 bases, with 12 bases lying between them. The CDR3 has 13 residues. The CDR3 DNA reads as TGCAGCAGCCGGGACACTAACACCGGGGAGCTGTTTTTT. Its protein product is CSSRDTNTGELFF.

This clonotype was observed a few times. The V call is TRBV29-1, the J call TRBJ2-7; 14 bases align to TRBD2. With 4 bases clipped from V and 1 base from J, the junction kept 6 bases outside the gene matches. Per the germline V gene, CDR1 is SQVTM and CDR2 is ANQGSEA. The length of the CDR3 is 16 residues. The CDR3 reads CSVAGTSGRQSYEQYF. CDR3 sequence (DNA): TGCAGCGTTGCAGGGACTAGCGGGAGACAATCCTACGAGCAGTACTTC.

The chain carries TRBV5-8 and TRBJ2-3, with 8 positions matching TRBD1. The CDR3 covers 13 residues. Trimming removed 4 bases from V and 8 bases from J; junction bases left unmatched: 6. Germline CDR1 and CDR2: SGHTS and YDEGEE. The CDR3 nucleotides read TGTGCCAGCAGCCATAGGGACAGGCGTACGCAGTATTTT. This gives the protein CASSHRDRRTQYF.

This chain links TRBV20-1 with TRBJ2-7; 9 bases are shared with TRBD1. J gave up 2 bases and V 4 bases, and 6 bases lay outside the gene matches. This CDR3 comprises 14 residues. Germline CDR1 and CDR2: DFQATT and SNEGSKA (reference sequence). Here the CDR3 reads CSATLRDRAYEQYF. CDR3 bases: TGCAGTGCTACCCTCCGGGACAGGGCCTACGAGCAGTACTTC.

This clonotype came up a few times. The chain links TRBV12-3 or TRBV12-4 to TRBJ1-3; 7 nucleotides agree with TRBD1. This CDR3 is 14 amino acids long. Trimming removed 6 bases from V and 7 bases from J; junction bases left unmatched: 9. CDR3 sequence reads: CASSSDRAANTIYF. CDR3 bases: TGTGCCAGCAGCTCCGACAGGGCGGCCAACACCATATATTTT.

At least ten counts were recorded for this clonotype. V usage is TRBV4-2 and J usage is TRBJ2-3; TRBD2 agrees at 7 bases. The CDR3 consists of 17 residues. V gave up 0 bases and J gave up 2 bases; unmatched junction bases: 8. The V gene's germline CDR1 is LGHNA and CDR2 YNFKEQ. This chain's CDR3 is CASSQERGSGYTDTQYF. The DNA of the CDR3 is TGTGCCAGCAGCCAAGAGCGAGGTAGCGGGTACACAGATACGCAGTATTTT.

This clonotype was observed at least ten times. The rearrangement uses TRBV7-9 and TRBJ2-1, with 7 bases fitting TRBD2. V lost 1 base, J lost 10 bases, and 10 bases stayed unmatched. This CDR3 is built from 15 residues. Germline CDR1 is SEHNR and CDR2 is FQNEAQ (reference sequence). CDR3 sequence reads: CASSLVPAGMGEQFF. In DNA, the CDR3 is TGTGCCAGCAGCTTAGTCCCAGCGGGGATGGGGGAGCAGTTCTTC.

J is TRBJ2-7 and V is TRBV12-3 or TRBV12-4; 8 positions match TRBD2. J lost 2 bases, V lost 2 bases, and 8 bases had no gene match. This CDR3 is 16 amino acids long. The CDR3 nucleotides read TGTGCCAGCAGTTTAACATTCGGGACTAGGCCCTACGAGCAGTACTTC. Residues: CASSLTFGTRPYEQYF.

In its sample, this clonotype was seen many times. The chain combines TRBV12-3 or TRBV12-4 with TRBJ1-6, with D uncertain. V gave up 4 bases and J gave up 8 bases, with 3 bases separating them. The CDR3 is 11 amino acids. CDR3 region: CASSSDSPLHF. The CDR3, as DNA: TGTGCCAGCAGTTCTGATTCACCCCTCCACTTT.

This clonotype has a handful of counts. The rearrangement links TRBV6-5 to TRBJ2-3, with D possibly matching TRBD1 (5 bases). The CDR3 totals 18 residues. Germline lookup yields CDR1 MNHEY and CDR2 SVGAGI. V was trimmed by 3 bases and J by 2 bases, leaving 21 bases between them. In DNA form, the CDR3 reads TGTGCCAGCAGTTATGATTCTGCAGGGTGGGATTTCACAGATACGCAGTATTTT. Encoded protein: CASSYDSAGWDFTDTQYF.

This clonotype was counted between two and nine times. This rearrangement joins TRBV20-1 to TRBJ2-5; D is possibly TRBD1 or TRBD2 (6 bases each). The germline V and J ends were trimmed by 3 bases and 1 base, with 9 bases remaining between them. The CDR3 runs to 13 residues. CDR1 and CDR2 (germline): DFQATT, SNEGSKA (reference sequence). The CDR3 spells CSARWGAQETQYF. The CDR3 DNA reads TGCAGTGCTAGGTGGGGGGCCCAAGAGACCCAGTACTTC.

V and J are TRBV5-8 and TRBJ2-7, with D hard to call. The length of the CDR3 is 14 residues. Trimming took 5 bases from V and 0 from J, leaving 12 bases between them. The germline V gene has CDR1 SGHTS and CDR2 YDEGEE. The CDR3 DNA reads TGTGCCAGCAGGGATCTGGGTTACTCCTACGAGCAGTACTTC. It translates to CASRDLGYSYEQYF. The full variable domain, in which reference TRBV5-8 and TRBJ2-7 provide the parts outside the CDR3, is EAGVTQSPTHLIKTRGQQATLRCSPISGHTSVYWYQQALGLGLQFLLWYDEGEERNRGNFPPRFSGRQFPNYSSELNVNALELEDSALYLCASRDLGYSYEQYFGPGTRLTVT.

This clonotype was recorded at least ten times. The CDR3, as DNA: TGTGCCAGCAGCCAAAACACTGAAGCTTTCTTT. Translation gives CASSQNTEAFF. V and J are TRBV3-1 and TRBJ1-1; unclear D gene. V was trimmed by 2 bases and J by 2 bases, leaving 0 bases between them. The CDR3 is 11 residues long. Germline V lookup: CDR1 LGHDT, CDR2 YNNKEL (reference sequence).

This clonotype was seen ten or more times. The J gene is TRBJ1-1, the V gene TRBV11-1, with D perhaps matching TRBD1 (5 bases). The CDR3 has 14 amino acids. Germline CDR1 is SGHAT and CDR2 is FQDESV (reference sequence). The ends were cut back, 8 bases at V and 2 bases at J, with 15 bases in the middle. This CDR3 reads CASLPTDRNTEAFF. CDR3 coding DNA: TGTGCCAGCCTCCCTACCGACAGAAACACTGAAGCTTTCTTT.

This clonotype came up a few times. The chain carries TRBV29-1 and TRBJ2-7; D is possibly TRBD1 or TRBD2 (7 bases each). Trimming cost V 4 bases and J 3 bases, with 10 bases left between them. Germline lookup yields CDR1 SQVTM and CDR2 ANQGSEA. The CDR3 contains 12 residues. CDR3 coding DNA: TGCAGCGTTGTCAGGGGGGGCTACGAGCAGTACTTC. Residues: CSVVRGGYEQYF.

The chain links TRBV12-3 or TRBV12-4 to TRBJ1-5; D unclear. This CDR3 region has 15 residues. The V and J ends lost 7 bases and 7 bases respectively, with 20 bases between them. CDR3 region: CASNLMGGIEQPQHF. For the CDR3, the DNA is TGTGCCAGCAACCTGATGGGAGGGATTGAACAGCCCCAGCATTTT.

On this clonotype itself: A much larger clone sits a single nucleotide away, making a read error possible. The rearrangement uses TRBV4-2 and TRBJ2-7; D may correspond to TRBD1 or TRBD2 (6 bases each). The CDR3 consists of 14 residues. Per the germline V gene, CDR1 is LGHNA and CDR2 is YNFKEQ. In nucleotides, the CDR3 is TGTGCCAGAAGCCAAGGGGGAGGAGAACAGGAGCAGTACTTC. Residues: CARSQGGGEQEQYF.

This clonotype was seen a handful of times. This chain connects TRBV7-9 to TRBJ2-5; TRBD2 agrees at 12 bases. The CDR3 consists of 16 residues. Germline values: CDR1 SEHNR, CDR2 FQNEAQ (reference sequence). J lost 2 bases, V lost 5 bases, and 6 bases had no gene match. The CDR3: CASSIGLAGPQETQYF. CDR3 nucleotide sequence: TGTGCCAGCAGCATCGGACTAGCGGGGCCTCAAGAGACCCAGTACTTC.

The chain employs TRBV9 and TRBJ2-7; D unresolved. Germline assignment: CDR1 SGDLS and CDR2 YYNGEE. The CDR3 is 15 residues long. Trimming took off 3 bases at V and 2 bases at J, with 15 bases between the two ends. This CDR3 is CASSEDGLGTYEQYF. In nucleotides, the CDR3 is TGTGCCAGCAGCGAAGACGGTCTTGGAACCTACGAGCAGTACTTC.

This chain joins TRBV10-3 and TRBJ1-2, with no clear D. From germline, CDR1 is ENHRY and CDR2 SYGVKD. The CDR3 spans 13 residues. The germline V and J ends were trimmed by 1 base and 8 bases, with 11 bases remaining between them. The CDR3 nucleotides read TGTGCCATCAGTGAGTGGACGGAGCGAGGCTACACCTTC. It specifies CAISEWTERGYTF.